The clone carrying this TCR beta chain appeared a few times. As yet, its antigen is unknown. Via the markers CD45RO/CCR7/CD25/CD127/CD95/CD27, stem cell-like memory, regulatory, central memory and naive CD4+ cells were sorted. V lost 4 bases to trimming and J lost 3 bases, with 18 bases between them. The CDR3 spans 16 residues. Germline lookup yields CDR1 SGHNT and CDR2 YYREEE (reference sequence). This record comes from a study of beta chain features in type 1 diabetes. Study-wide findings and caveats: Type 1 diabetes patients had TCRB CDR3s that were shorter (moderately but significantly so) in all four CD4+ subsets.

Expressed TCRB transcripts were sequenced because the isolated RNA had all been reverse transcribed beforehand. Assay: immunoSEQ multiplex PCR; the TCRdb copy retains only in-frame clones and omits some. The sample lists 600,000 to 650,000 clones, roughly a sixth occurring once. Input material: naive CD4+ T cells from blood. The receptor was derived from a man between 18 and 29 years old in good health. The gene calls are TRBV5-4 and TRBJ2-3, with a possible D match to TRBD2 (6 bases). CDR3 coding DNA: TGTGCCAGCAGCCGTGCGGGGCTTAAACTTACAGATACGCAGTATTTT. Protein product: CASSRAGLKLTDTQYF.